Only a few counts were recorded for the clone carrying this T cell receptor (beta chain). Its matching antigen is unknown. The data were taken from a study of memory CD4+ T cells and cytomegalovirus serostatus. The sort gate was single viable CD3+CD4+CD8-CD45RO+ cells for memory CD4+ T cells. The V gene lost 5 bases and the J gene lost 0 bases, with 5 bases spanning the gap. This CDR3 spans 13 amino acids. The V gene's germline CDR1 is MNHNS and CDR2 SASEGT. As originally analysed: After removing out-of-frame reads, around 2,000,000 distinct TCRbeta sequences remained. The assay was immunoSEQ multiplex PCR, and TCRdb's table has in-frame clones only and misses some. V and J calls and clone size are copied from that table; D and trimming were computed from the DNA. Among 55,000 or so clones, around 80% were seen once, and the ten largest hold 2%. Findings and caveats of the study: Suggested: most of the CMV-linked TCR signature lies in CD4+ memory cells.

Sequenced material: memory CD4+ T cells from blood. The chain is built from TRBV6-1 and TRBJ1-5; D uncertain. This sequence was found in an adult in good health and CMV-seropositive. The CDR3 sequence: CASSMTSNQPQHF. Written as DNA, the CDR3 is TGTGCCAGCAGTATGACTAGCAATCAGCCCCAGCATTTT.